Shown below are 3 T cell receptor beta chains from a single sample sequenced in a study of cytomegalovirus exposure and HLA in healthy donors. Method: immunoSEQ multiplex PCR; TCRdb's copy keeps in-frame clones and lacks some. The sample has a few hundred thousand clones, 75% to 90% seen once. Sequences were obtained from PBMCs. These receptors were obtained from a woman aged 18 to 35 in good health and CMV-seronegative.

The chain uses TRBV27 and TRBJ2-7; 9 nucleotides agree with TRBD1. Per germline, CDR1 MNHEY and CDR2 SMNVEV (reference sequence). V shed 5 bases and J 4 bases; nucleotides not matched to a gene: 6. CDR3 length: 14 amino acids. The CDR3 DNA reads as TGTGCCAGCAGTCGAAGACAGGGGGTATACGAGCAGTACTTC. Translated: CASSRRQGVYEQYF.

V gene TRBV6-5 combines with J gene TRBJ2-2; D possibly corresponds to TRBD1 (6 bases). Germline CDR1 and CDR2: MNHEY and SVGAGI. The CDR3 loop spans 15 amino acids. The ends were cut back, 6 bases at V and 1 base at J, with 12 bases in the middle. The CDR3 sequence: CASSPGHLNTGELFF. The CDR3 DNA is TGTGCCAGCAGCCCGGGACACCTGAACACCGGGGAGCTGTTTTTT.

The V and J genes are TRBV19 and TRBJ2-3, with TRBD1 identical over 9 bases. Unmatched junction bases numbered 8, after V lost 6 bases and J lost 4 bases. Germline assignment: CDR1 LNHDA and CDR2 SQIVND (reference sequence). CDR3 size: 15 residues. CDR3 nucleotides: TGTGCCAGTAGCCCGGGACAGGGTGTCGCAGATACGCAGTATTTT. It specifies CASSPGQGVADTQYF.